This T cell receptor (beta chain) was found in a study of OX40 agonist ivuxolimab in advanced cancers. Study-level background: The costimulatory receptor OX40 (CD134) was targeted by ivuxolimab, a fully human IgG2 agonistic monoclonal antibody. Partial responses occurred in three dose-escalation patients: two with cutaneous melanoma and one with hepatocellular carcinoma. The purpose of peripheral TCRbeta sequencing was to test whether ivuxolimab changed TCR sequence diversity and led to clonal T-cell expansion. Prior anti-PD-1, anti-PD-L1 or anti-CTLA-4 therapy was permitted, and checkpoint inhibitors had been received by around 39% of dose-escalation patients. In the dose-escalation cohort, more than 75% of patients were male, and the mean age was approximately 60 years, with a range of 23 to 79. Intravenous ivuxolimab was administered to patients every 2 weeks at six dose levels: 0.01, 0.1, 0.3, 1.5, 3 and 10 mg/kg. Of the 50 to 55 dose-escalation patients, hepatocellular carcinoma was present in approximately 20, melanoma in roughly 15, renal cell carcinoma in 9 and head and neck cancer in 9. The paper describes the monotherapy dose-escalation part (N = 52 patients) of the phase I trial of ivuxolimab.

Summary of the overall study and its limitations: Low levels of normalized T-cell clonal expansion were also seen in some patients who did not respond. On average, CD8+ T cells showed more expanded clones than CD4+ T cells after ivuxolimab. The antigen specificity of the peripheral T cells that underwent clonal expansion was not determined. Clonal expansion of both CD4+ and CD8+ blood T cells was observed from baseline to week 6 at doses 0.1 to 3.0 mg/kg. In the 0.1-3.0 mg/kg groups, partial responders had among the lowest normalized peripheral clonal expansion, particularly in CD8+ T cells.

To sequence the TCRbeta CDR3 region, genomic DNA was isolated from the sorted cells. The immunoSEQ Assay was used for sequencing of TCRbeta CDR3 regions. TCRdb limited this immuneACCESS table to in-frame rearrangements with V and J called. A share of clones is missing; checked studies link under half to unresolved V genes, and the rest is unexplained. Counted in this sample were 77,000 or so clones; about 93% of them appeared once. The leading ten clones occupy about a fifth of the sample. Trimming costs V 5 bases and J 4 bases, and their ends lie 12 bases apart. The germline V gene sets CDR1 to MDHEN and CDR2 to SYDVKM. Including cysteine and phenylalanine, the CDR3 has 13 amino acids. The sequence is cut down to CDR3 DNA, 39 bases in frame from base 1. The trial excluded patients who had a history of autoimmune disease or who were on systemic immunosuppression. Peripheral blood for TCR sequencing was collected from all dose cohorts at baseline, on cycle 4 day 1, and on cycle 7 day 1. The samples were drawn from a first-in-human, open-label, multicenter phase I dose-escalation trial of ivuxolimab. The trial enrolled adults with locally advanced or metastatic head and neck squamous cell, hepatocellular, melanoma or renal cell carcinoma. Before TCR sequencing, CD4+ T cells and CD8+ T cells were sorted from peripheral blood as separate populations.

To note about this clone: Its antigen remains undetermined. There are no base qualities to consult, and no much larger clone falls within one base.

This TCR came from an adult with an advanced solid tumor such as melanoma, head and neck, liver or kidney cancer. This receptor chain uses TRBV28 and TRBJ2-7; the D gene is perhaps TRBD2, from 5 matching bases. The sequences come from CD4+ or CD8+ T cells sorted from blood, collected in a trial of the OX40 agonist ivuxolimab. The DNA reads TGTGCCAGCAGTGTCCCGGGATGGTACGAGCAGTACTTC. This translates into CASSVPGWYEQYF.